This T cell receptor beta chain was sequenced in a study of spatial heterogeneity in lung cancer. There are a few counts of this clonotype. The CDR3 loop spans 15 amino acids. V was pared by 7 bases and J by 1 base, with 15 bases between. Germline lookup yields CDR1 SNHLY and CDR2 FYNNEI. TCRdb reanalysed the 5' RACE reads using MiXCR and keeps one entry per CDR3 protein. The sample shows approximately 92,000 distinct CDR3 sequences, approximately 12% of them seen only once. Time point reported: sample taken at primary tumor resection. Unsorted whole RNA samples from tumor, nontumor lung or frozen PBMC were sequenced.

The sequence derives from a male donor with early-stage non-small cell lung cancer. The chain is built from TRBV2 and TRBJ2-3; D unclear. Material: PBMCs, obtained at surgery. CDR3 DNA: TGTGCCAGCACCTACTCAACAGACCGCACAGATACGCAGTATTTT. Encoded protein: CASTYSTDRTDTQYF.